Shown below are 11 T cell receptor beta chains from a single sample sequenced in a study of shared clonotypes between healthy human individuals. Repertoires were generated with immunoSEQ multiplex PCR, while TCRdb's copy carries only in-frame clones and drops some. The table has around 2.5 million clones, approximately 93% seen once. Source material: naive CD4+ T cells from PBMCs. The subset was: CD45RA+ positively selected. The origin of the receptors is a man younger than 35 in good health. Some clones in this sample may be carry-over from other donors' samples.

This clone appeared once. This chain connects TRBV6-1 to TRBJ1-5, with a weak D call TRBD1 (5 bases). Germline values: CDR1 MNHNS, CDR2 SASEGT. This CDR3 contains 14 residues. The V gene lost 8 bases and the J gene lost 4 bases, with 15 bases spanning the gap. CDR3 nucleotides: TGTGCCAGCTGGGGGGGAGGGGAAAATCAGCCCCAGCATTTT. Encoded protein: CASWGGGENQPQHF.

Note on this clone: Other DNA sequences in this sample translate to the same CDR3. The CDR3 region has the DNA TGTGCCAGCAGGACGACAGGGGGCGGCGGCTACACCTTC. Protein: CASRTTGGGGYTF. The chain uses TRBV27 and TRBJ1-2, with 10 bases fitting TRBD1. Germline CDR1 is MNHEY and CDR2 is SMNVEV (reference sequence). Unmatched junction bases numbered 6, after V lost 6 bases and J lost 8 bases. The CDR3 is made up of 13 amino acids.

As regards this clone: Other nucleotide sequences from this sample produce the same CDR3. V usage is TRBV28 and J usage is TRBJ2-3, with D possibly TRBD2 on 6 matching bases. The CDR3 runs 13 residues. V lost 8 bases, J lost 1 base, and 10 bases lay in between. Germline lookup yields CDR1 MDHEN and CDR2 SYDVKM. DNA of the CDR3: TGTGCCAGCCGGCGGGGCGGCACAGATACGCAGTATTTT. It is translated as CASRRGGTDTQYF. Full variable domain (remainder filled in from reference TRBV28 and TRBJ2-3): DVKVTQSSRYLVKRTGEKVFLECVQDMDHENMFWYRQDPGLGLRLIYFSYDVKMKEKGDIPEGYSVSREKKERFSLILESASTNQTSMYLCASRRGGTDTQYFGPGTRLTVL.

The chain links TRBV30 to TRBJ2-1; D not resolved. The V end was cut by 4 bases, the J end by 5 bases, with 6 bases between. Germline lookup yields CDR1 GTSNPN and CDR2 SVGIG (reference sequence). The CDR3 is 11 residues long. The DNA of the CDR3 is TGTGCCTGGAACCAAGACAATGAGCAGTTCTTC. This gives the protein CAWNQDNEQFF. Based on the CDR3 plus reference TRBV30 and TRBJ2-1, the full variable domain is SQTIHQWPATLVQPVGSPLSLECTVEGTSNPNLYWYRQAAGRGLQLLFYSVGIGQISSEVPQNLSASRPQDRQFILSSKKLLLSDSGFYLCAWNQDNEQFFGPGTRLTVL.

The chain carries TRBV28 and TRBJ2-7; no definite D call. Deletions cut 4 bases from V and 9 bases from J, with 10 bases between. From germline, CDR1 is MDHEN and CDR2 SYDVKM. The CDR3 totals 11 residues. The CDR3 region is CASSSDRVQYF. The CDR3 nucleotides read TGTGCCAGCAGTTCCGATAGGGTGCAGTACTTC.

The gene calls are TRBV11-2 and TRBJ1-2; 9 nucleotides agree with TRBD1. The germline V gene has CDR1 SGHAT and CDR2 FQNNGV. The CDR3 extends over 15 amino acids. Germline trimming cut 5 bases from V and 4 bases from J; bases unmatched to any gene: 8. The CDR3 sequence is CASSLGTGMSYGYTF. CDR3 coding DNA: TGTGCCAGCAGCCTTGGGACAGGGATGAGCTATGGCTACACCTTC.

As concerns this clone: This same CDR3 is encoded by further DNA sequences in the sample. The V call is TRBV15, the J call TRBJ1-1; weak D call: TRBD1 (5 bases). V was trimmed by 3 bases and J by 0 bases, leaving 8 bases between them. Germline V gene lookup returns CDR1 LNHNV and CDR2 YYDKDF (reference sequence). There are 14 residues in the CDR3. The DNA of the CDR3 is TGTGCCACCAGCAGCCTGACAGTGAACACTGAAGCTTTCTTT. Protein: CATSSLTVNTEAFF.

This clone has just one count. V and J are TRBV7-2 and TRBJ2-5, with D uncertain. The CDR3 runs 13 residues. Germline V CDR1 and CDR2: SGHTA, FQGNSA. V lost 4 bases to trimming and J lost 1 base, with 7 bases between them. The CDR3 sequence: CASSSPSQETQYF. The CDR3 nucleotides read TGTGCCAGCAGCTCCCCCTCCCAAGAGACCCAGTACTTC.

This rearrangement joins TRBV4-3 to TRBJ2-5; D may be TRBD2 (6 bases). CDR3 size: 15 residues. Germline loops: CDR1 LGHNA, CDR2 YSLEER. V lost 1 base and J lost 4, with 13 bases in between. CDR3 in DNA: TGCGCCAGCAGCCAAGGTGTCGGAGGGAGAGAGACCCAGTACTTC. Translated, it gives CASSQGVGGRETQYF.

This clone was recorded a few times. V is TRBV28 and J is TRBJ2-7; 9 nucleotides agree with TRBD2. The CDR3 has 16 amino acids. Germline V gene lookup returns CDR1 MDHEN and CDR2 SYDVKM. Trimming removed 3 bases from V and 0 bases from J; junction bases left unmatched: 6. The DNA for the CDR3 is TGTGCCAGCAGTTTCCAGGCGGGAGGGATCTCCTACGAGCAGTACTTC. The encoded protein is CASSFQAGGISYEQYF.

V is TRBV18 and J is TRBJ2-7, with a possible D match to TRBD2 (6 bases). Trimming stripped 2 bases from V and 5 bases from J, with 13 bases between. The CDR3 sequence is 14 residues long. Germline V gene sequence: CDR1 KGHSH, CDR2 LQKENI. The CDR3 DNA reads as TGTGCCAGCTCACCAGCGGCGGGGCTAGACGAGCAGTACTTC. This encodes CASSPAAGLDEQYF. Complete variable domain (other parts from reference TRBV18 and TRBJ2-7): NAGVMQNPRHLVRRRGQEARLRCSPMKGHSHVYWYRQLPEEGLKFMVYLQKENIIDESGMPKERFSAEFPKEGPSILRIQQVVRGDSAAYFCASSPAAGLDEQYFGPGTRLTVT.